A single sample is the source of the 7 T cell receptor beta chains below, sequenced in a study of T cells after yellow fever vaccination. TCRdb ran MiXCR on the 5' RACE reads and lists one entry per CDR3 protein. The table lists just under 600,000 distinct CDR3 sequences, approximately 13% of them singletons. The sample here was PBMCs, taken on the day of the yellow fever booster vaccination. The receptors shown here come from a man younger than 45 who received the YFV17D yellow fever vaccine.

The table lists this clonotype with a few counts. The chain is built from TRBV15 and TRBJ2-5; D perhaps matches TRBD1 (7 bases). Trimming removed 0 bases at V and 3 bases at J, with 14 bases between. Germline CDR1 and CDR2: LNHNV and YYDKDF (reference sequence). This CDR3 comprises 16 residues. CDR3 sequence reads: CATSRDRQGGEETQYF. Written as DNA, the CDR3 is TGTGCCACCAGCAGAGATCGACAGGGAGGTGAAGAGACCCAGTACTTC.

This clonotype was counted between two and nine times. This sequence joins TRBV20-1 and TRBJ1-5; 11 nucleotides agree with TRBD1. The CDR3 totals 15 residues. Germline V lookup: CDR1 DFQATT, CDR2 SNEGSKA (reference sequence). With V trimmed by 6 bases and J by 2 bases, 6 bases remained unmatched. The CDR3 protein is CSASRDRGGNQPQHF. CDR3 bases: TGCAGTGCCTCCCGGGACAGGGGGGGCAATCAGCCCCAGCATTTT.

This chain links TRBV7-3 with TRBJ2-1, with 7 bases lining up with TRBD2. The CDR3 is 16 amino acids. The V gene end was trimmed by 4 bases and the J gene end by 0 bases; junction bases not matched to a gene: 6. The germline CDR1 and CDR2 sequences are SGHTA and FQGTGA. In DNA form, the CDR3 reads TGTGCCAGCAGCTACCTCGGGGGGAACTCCTACAATGAGCAGTTCTTC. Amino acids: CASSYLGGNSYNEQFF. The variable domain in full, with the rest retrieved from reference TRBV7-3 and TRBJ2-1, is GAGVSQTPSNKVTEKGKYVELRCDPISGHTALYWYRQSLGQGPEFLIYFQGTGAADDSGLPNDRFFAVRPEGSVSTLKIQRTERGDSAVYLCASSYLGGNSYNEQFFGPGTRLTVL.

J is TRBJ2-5 and V is TRBV10-3; TRBD2 agrees at 8 bases. The CDR3 runs to 14 residues. Germline lookup yields CDR1 ENHRY and CDR2 SYGVKD. V shed 6 bases, J shed 2 bases, and the junction held 5 bases outside the gene matches. CDR3 DNA sequence: TGTGCCATCAGCACTAGCGGCGGTCAAGAGACCCAGTACTTC. This gives the protein CAISTSGGQETQYF.

The CDR3 sequence is CAWSFTRVSSYNEQFF. DNA for the CDR3: TGTGCCTGGAGTTTTACGCGGGTTAGCTCCTACAATGAGCAGTTCTTC. V is TRBV30 and J is TRBJ2-1; possible D gene TRBD2, 5 bases. This CDR3 is 16 amino acids long. Looked up from germline, CDR1 is GTSNPN and CDR2 is SVGIG (reference sequence). With 2 bases removed from V and 0 bases from J, the gap between germline ends came to 14 bases.

This clonotype was recorded a few times. The V and J genes are TRBV20-1 and TRBJ2-3, with D tentatively TRBD1 or TRBD2 (7 bases each). The V end was cut by 3 bases, the J end by 4 bases, with 17 bases between. The CDR3 sequence is 15 residues long. Germline assignment: CDR1 DFQATT and CDR2 SNEGSKA (reference sequence). This CDR3 reads CSASGPGGDPDTQYF. CDR3 nucleotide sequence: TGCAGTGCTAGTGGGCCAGGGGGGGACCCAGATACGCAGTATTTT.

CDR3 coding DNA: TGTGCCAGCAGCTTATTGCCTAGCGGGAGTCGCGGCACCGGGGAGCTGTTTTTT. Encoded protein: CASSLLPSGSRGTGELFF. The rearrangement joins TRBV11-2 to TRBJ2-2; 10 nucleotides align to TRBD2. The ends lost 2 bases at V and 4 bases at J; junction bases unmatched: 10. The CDR3 is made up of 18 amino acids. Germline V lookup: CDR1 SGHAT, CDR2 FQNNGV.